This T cell receptor (beta chain) emerged from a study of Ad26.COV2.S vaccination and SARS-CoV-2 variants. For the study at large: Among those in the COV1001 Ad26.COV2.S trial arm was the donor. General study results and limits: Higher spike-specific TCR breadth was found in vaccine recipients than in placebo recipients. Quantification of TCR breadth and depth may have yielded underestimates of total T cell responses.

A note on this clone: Its antigen is undetermined.

TCRdb's copy holds only in-frame clones and misses some; the assay was immunoSEQ multiplex PCR. The data contain more than 300,000 clones, roughly 84% of them seen just once; the ten biggest clones take up 1.9%. Stated treatment: 15 to 20 received Ad26.COV2.S at low or high dose, single or two shots; about five received placebo; per-sample allocation not given. Sampling happened 63 days after the first vaccine or placebo injection. It was an adult aged 18-55 years in Boston who was the donor. V lost 6 bases, J lost 4 bases, and 18 bases lay in between. Germline V gene lookup returns CDR1 MNHEY and CDR2 SVGEGT. The CDR3 has 15 amino acids.

The sequencing used peripheral blood, collected in a trial of Ad26.COV2.S vaccine versus placebo. The sequence came from a person between 18 and 60 years old who received the Ad26.COV2.S COVID-19 vaccine or a placebo. The V and J genes are TRBV6-2 or TRBV6-3 and TRBJ1-1; D unresolved. CDR3 bases: TGTGCCAGCAGCCTCCTAAGGGCGGCGAGCACTGAAGCTTTCTTT. It specifies CASSLLRAASTEAFF.